This TCR beta chain came from a study of blood T cell repertoires in COVID-19. Participants had their cohort set by participant-reported clinical history. Clones were sequenced by immunoSEQ multiplex PCR, and TCRdb holds only the in-frame ones, with some missing. This table has some 150,000 clones, nearly 80% appearing once. Germline V gives CDR1 SGHAT, CDR2 FQNNGV. The CDR3 covers 15 residues. The ends were cut back, 5 bases at V and 1 base at J, with 15 bases in the middle. The chain is built from TRBV11-2 and TRBJ2-7; D is unclear. Input material: PBMCs or T cells enriched from blood (not recorded which). The source of this sequence is a woman aged 50 to 60 who had recovered from COVID-19. The CDR3 here is CASSEERSPSYEQYF. The CDR3 DNA reads TGTGCCAGCAGCGAGGAACGTTCCCCATCCTACGAGCAGTACTTC.